Shown below are 23 T cell receptor beta chains from a single sample sequenced in a study of control samples from healthy donors and cancer patients. Clones were read by immunoSEQ multiplex PCR, and TCRdb kept only the in-frame ones, dropping some. The table shows around 93,000 clones, with around 90% occurring only once. Material for sequencing was blood. The receptors stem from a man aged 30-40 years in good health.

The chain is built from TRBV7-9 and TRBJ1-2, with no clear D. CDR1 is SEHNR and CDR2 is FQNEAQ in the germline V gene (reference sequence). V was cut by 0 bases and J by 5 bases, with 10 bases left in between. The CDR3 loop spans 14 amino acids. CDR3 sequence (DNA): TGTGCCAGCAGCTTAGCACAGACTCCGTATGGCTACACCTTC. Amino acid sequence: CASSLAQTPYGYTF. The whole variable domain, filled in from reference TRBV7-9 and TRBJ1-2, reads DTGVSQNPRHKITKRGQNVTFRCDPISEHNRLYWYRQTLGQGPEFLTYFQNEAQLEKSRLLSDRFSAERPKGSFSTLEIQRTEQGDSAMYLCASSLAQTPYGYTFGSGTRLTVV.

The chain links TRBV5-1 to TRBJ1-1, with D possibly being TRBD1 (6 bases). Trimming cost V 3 bases and J 1 base, with 10 bases left between them. The CDR3 has 14 residues. Germline CDR1 and CDR2: SGHRS and YFSETQ. The CDR3 loop reads CASSSDSTNTEAFF. CDR3 nucleotide sequence: TGCGCCAGCAGCTCGGACAGTACGAACACTGAAGCTTTCTTT.

The J gene is TRBJ2-7, the V gene TRBV6-6, with 7 bases that match TRBD2. V gave up 7 bases and J gave up 2 bases; unmatched junction bases: 11. The CDR3 length is 15 residues. The germline gives CDR1 MNHNY, CDR2 SVGAGI (reference sequence). The chain's CDR3 is CASNNGAGVAYEQYF. In nucleotides, the CDR3 is TGTGCCAGCAATAACGGGGCGGGAGTGGCCTACGAGCAGTACTTC.

The chain couples TRBV5-6 to TRBJ2-4, with D tentatively TRBD2 (6 bases). V shed 4 bases and J shed 0 bases, with 8 bases lying between them. Germline V CDR1 and CDR2: SGHDT, YYEEEE. This CDR3 spans 14 amino acids. The CDR3, as DNA: TGTGCCAGCAGCCAGGGACTAGCCAAAAACATTCAGTACTTC. Translated, it gives CASSQGLAKNIQYF. The full variable domain, with the rest looked up from reference TRBV5-6 and TRBJ2-4, is DAGVTQSPTHLIKTRGQQVTLRCSPKSGHDTVSWYQQALGQGPQFIFQYYEEEERQRGNFPDRFSGHQFPNYSSELNVNALLLGDSALYLCASSQGLAKNIQYFGAGTRLSVL.

CDR3 amino acids: CASSYSNRADEQFF. As DNA, the CDR3 is TGTGCCAGCAGTTACTCGAACAGGGCGGACGAGCAGTTCTTC. V is TRBV6-2 or TRBV6-3 and J is TRBJ2-1; D is perhaps TRBD1 (6 bases). This CDR3 is 14 amino acids long. V shed 0 bases and J shed 10 bases, with 13 bases lying between them. The V gene's germline CDR1 is MNHEY and CDR2 SVGEGT.

The CDR3 loop reads CASRAGRMGSYNEQFF. The CDR3 region has the DNA TGTGCCAGCAGGGCCGGGAGGATGGGGTCCTACAATGAGCAGTTCTTC. The rearrangement uses TRBV27 and TRBJ2-1, with 7 bases aligning to TRBD2. Germline-derived CDR1 and CDR2 are MNHEY and SMNVEV (reference sequence). The CDR3 contains 16 residues. Losses at the gene ends were 6 bases for V and 1 base for J; bases not matched to a gene: 9.

The V call is TRBV27, the J call TRBJ1-1; D uncertain. The CDR3 contains 10 residues. V lost 6 bases, J lost 4 bases, and 3 bases lay in between. Germline V CDR1 and CDR2: MNHEY, SMNVEV (reference sequence). CDR3 loop: CASRGTEAFF. The CDR3 DNA is TGTGCCAGCAGAGGCACTGAAGCTTTCTTT.

The CDR3 DNA reads as TGTGCCAGCAGTCGACTAGCGGGAGTTTATGGTGAGCAGTTCTTC. Protein product: CASSRLAGVYGEQFF. V usage is TRBV2 and J usage is TRBJ2-1; 12 nucleotides line up with TRBD2. The CDR3 has 15 amino acids. CDR1 is SNHLY, CDR2 FYNNEI, per germline. Unmatched junction bases numbered 8, after V lost 5 bases and J lost 9 bases.

The chain links TRBV3-1 (or the pseudogene TRBV3-2) to TRBJ2-2; TRBD1 aligns across 8 bases. J was trimmed by 5 bases and V by 4 bases; bases with no gene match: 3. The V gene's germline CDR1 is LGHDT and CDR2 YNNKEL (reference sequence). The CDR3 runs to 14 residues. CDR3 nucleotide sequence: TGTGCCAGCAGCCCTCGGGACAGGACCGGGGAGCTGTTTTTT. Protein sequence: CASSPRDRTGELFF.

The chain employs TRBV3-1 (or the pseudogene TRBV3-2) and TRBJ1-6; the D gene is possibly TRBD1 (5 bases). Germline V gene data show CDR1 as LGHDT and CDR2 as YNNKEL (reference sequence). V lost 7 bases to trimming and J lost 3 bases, with 10 bases between them. This CDR3 has 14 amino acids. CDR3 nucleotides: TGTGCCAGCAAAACAGGAATCTATAATTCACCCCTCCACTTT. This translates into CASKTGIYNSPLHF.

The chain recombines TRBV28 with TRBJ1-5, with no clear D. V lost 5 bases, J lost 0 bases, and 11 bases lay in between. The germline V gene has CDR1 MDHEN and CDR2 SYDVKM. There are 15 residues in the CDR3. This CDR3 reads CASSPIRISNQPQHF. CDR3 DNA: TGTGCCAGCAGTCCGATTCGAATTAGCAATCAGCCCCAGCATTTT.

V and J are TRBV24-1 and TRBJ2-1, with 10 bases identical to TRBD1. Looked up from germline, CDR1 is KGHDR and CDR2 is SFDVKD. Trimming at V came to 4 bases and at J to 3 bases, leaving 5 bases not matched to a gene. The CDR3 is 16 amino acids. As DNA, the CDR3 is TGTGCCACCAGTGACGCCGGGACAGGGGACTACAATGAGCAGTTCTTC. Translation: CATSDAGTGDYNEQFF.

The chain couples TRBV19 to TRBJ2-1; D is ambiguous. V lost 6 bases and J lost 5, with 17 bases in between. Germline V gene data show CDR1 as LNHDA and CDR2 as SQIVND (reference sequence). There are 15 residues in the CDR3. The CDR3 loop is CASSPGPTWNNEQFF. The DNA of the CDR3 is TGTGCCAGTAGCCCCGGACCGACATGGAACAATGAGCAGTTCTTC.

The chain has TRBV10-3 and TRBJ1-6; weak D call: TRBD1 (5 bases). Trimming left V 0 bases short and J 5 bases short, with 11 bases between. The CDR3 is 16 amino acids. Germline V gives CDR1 ENHRY, CDR2 SYGVKD. CDR3 sequence reads: CAISESPGRNNSPLHF. In nucleotides, the CDR3 is TGTGCCATCAGTGAGTCTCCGGGACGTAATAATTCACCCCTCCACTTT.

This clone has only one observation. The gene calls are TRBV6-2 or TRBV6-3 and TRBJ2-4; TRBD2 matches 8 bases. CDR3 length equals 15 residues. After removal of 5 bases from V and 2 bases from J, the junction contained 5 bases not matched to a gene. Germline V CDR1 and CDR2: MNHEY, SVGEGT. CDR3 loop: CASSTSGRPKNIQYF. CDR3 in DNA: TGTGCCAGCAGTACTAGCGGCAGGCCCAAAAACATTCAGTACTTC.

V and J are TRBV28 and TRBJ1-1; perhaps TRBD1 as D (5 bases). CDR3 length equals 14 residues. Germline V gene data show CDR1 as MDHEN and CDR2 as SYDVKM. The V end was cut by 5 bases, the J end by 0 bases, with 10 bases between. This CDR3 reads CASSPETVNTEAFF. CDR3 in DNA: TGTGCCAGCAGTCCGGAGACAGTGAACACTGAAGCTTTCTTT. Full variable domain (remainder filled in from reference TRBV28 and TRBJ1-1): DVKVTQSSRYLVKRTGEKVFLECVQDMDHENMFWYRQDPGLGLRLIYFSYDVKMKEKGDIPEGYSVSREKKERFSLILESASTNQTSMYLCASSPETVNTEAFFGQGTRLTVV.

The chain links TRBV11-2 to TRBJ2-3; perhaps D is TRBD1 or TRBD2 (6 bases each). From germline, CDR1 is SGHAT and CDR2 FQNNGV. V was clipped by 5 bases and J by 4 bases, with 28 bases between them. This CDR3 has 19 residues. CDR3 in DNA: TGTGCCAGCAGCCCCGCGAAGGTTTGGAGGGGGTTTCGGCCAGATACGCAGTATTTT. It codes for CASSPAKVWRGFRPDTQYF.

The gene calls are TRBV2 and TRBJ1-6; D remains ambiguous. The germline gives CDR1 SNHLY, CDR2 FYNNEI. V was pared by 2 bases and J by 16 bases, with 12 bases between. This CDR3 is 12 amino acids long. CDR3 amino acids: CASSELRRQLHF. In nucleotides, the CDR3 is TGTGCCAGCAGTGAATTACGGCGACAACTCCACTTT.

This chain's CDR3 is CASSLGGRRSTDTQYF. For the CDR3, the DNA is TGTGCCAGTAGTCTAGGGGGACGGCGGAGCACAGATACGCAGTATTTT. V usage is TRBV19 and J usage is TRBJ2-3; a weak D match, TRBD1 (6 bases). CDR1 and CDR2 (germline): LNHDA, SQIVND (reference sequence). The CDR3 has 16 amino acids. Trimming pared 5 bases from V and 0 bases from J, leaving 15 bases between.

Here the CDR3 reads CASSRWAGGKLFF. The CDR3 bases are TGTGCCAGCAGTAGGTGGGCAGGAGGTAAACTGTTTTTT. This chain links TRBV27 with TRBJ1-4; no clear D gene. Trimming cost V 5 bases and J 11 bases, with 15 bases left between them. The CDR3 runs 13 residues. The germline V gene encodes CDR1 MNHEY and CDR2 SMNVEV (reference sequence).

This sequence joins TRBV6-6 and TRBJ2-5; the D is unclear. This CDR3 has 13 residues. In germline, CDR1 is MNHNY, CDR2 SVGAGI (reference sequence). Between the trimmed V and J ends, which lost 5 bases and 7 bases, there was a span of 14 bases. The CDR3 sequence: CASSTGSVGTQYF. CDR3 nucleotides: TGTGCCAGCAGTACCGGGTCCGTAGGGACCCAGTACTTC.

The CDR3 loop reads CASGFGAYEQYF. CDR3 sequence (DNA): TGTGCCAGCGGGTTCGGAGCCTACGAGCAGTACTTC. The V gene is TRBV7-9, the J gene TRBJ2-7, with D unclear. CDR3 length: 12 amino acids. V lost 8 bases and J lost 2, with 10 bases in between. Germline V CDR1 and CDR2: SEHNR, FQNEAQ (reference sequence).

This clone has only one observation. At one end the junction does not follow the germline gene, possibly because of a read error. CDR3: CASSSVGHYSGTNVLTF. CDR3 coding DNA: TGTGCCAGCAGCTCAGTCGGACATTACTCTGGGACCAACGTCCTGACTTTC. The genes are TRBV7-6 and TRBJ2-6, with TRBD1 as a possible D gene (5 bases). Germline CDR1 is SGHVS and CDR2 is FNYEAQ. This CDR3 has 17 residues.